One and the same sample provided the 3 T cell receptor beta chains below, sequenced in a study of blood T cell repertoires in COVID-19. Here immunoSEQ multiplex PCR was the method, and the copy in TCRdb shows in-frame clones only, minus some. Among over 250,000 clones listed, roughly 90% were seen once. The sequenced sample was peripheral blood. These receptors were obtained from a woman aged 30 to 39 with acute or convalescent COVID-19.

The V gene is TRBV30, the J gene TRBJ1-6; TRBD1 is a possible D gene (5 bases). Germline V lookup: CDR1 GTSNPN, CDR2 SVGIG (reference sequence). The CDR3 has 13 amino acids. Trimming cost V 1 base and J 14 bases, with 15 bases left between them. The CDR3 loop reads CAWSGDSGGTLHF. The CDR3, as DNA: TGTGCCTGGAGTGGGGACTCGGGGGGGACCCTCCACTTT.

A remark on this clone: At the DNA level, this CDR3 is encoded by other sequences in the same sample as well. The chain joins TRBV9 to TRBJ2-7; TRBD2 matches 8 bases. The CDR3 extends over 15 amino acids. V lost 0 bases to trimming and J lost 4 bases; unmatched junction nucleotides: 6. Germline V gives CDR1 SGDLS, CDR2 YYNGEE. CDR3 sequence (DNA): TGTGCCAGCAGCGTAGGTGGCGGGAGGACGTACGAGCAGTACTTC. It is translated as CASSVGGGRTYEQYF.

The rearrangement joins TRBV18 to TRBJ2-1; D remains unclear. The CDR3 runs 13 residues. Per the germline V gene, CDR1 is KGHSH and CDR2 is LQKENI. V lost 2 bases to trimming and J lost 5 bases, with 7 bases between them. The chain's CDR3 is CASSPATDNEQFF. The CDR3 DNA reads TGTGCCAGCTCACCAGCTACGGACAATGAGCAGTTCTTC. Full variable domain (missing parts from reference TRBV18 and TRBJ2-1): NAGVMQNPRHLVRRRGQEARLRCSPMKGHSHVYWYRQLPEEGLKFMVYLQKENIIDESGMPKERFSAEFPKEGPSILRIQQVVRGDSAAYFCASSPATDNEQFFGPGTRLTVL.